One and the same sample provided the 14 T cell receptor beta chains below, sequenced in a study of blood T cell repertoires in COVID-19. Sequenced by immunoSEQ multiplex PCR; TCRdb stores in-frame clones only, minus some. The table shows over 90,000 clones, with 81% occurring only once. Sequencing was performed on peripheral blood. Source of these receptors: a man older than 75 with active or convalescent COVID-19.

The rearrangement uses TRBV12-3 or TRBV12-4 and TRBJ1-1, with a tentative D call TRBD1 (6 bases). The CDR3 spans 13 residues. Trimming stripped 4 bases from V and 6 bases from J, with 12 bases between. The CDR3 DNA sequence: TGTGCCAGCAGTTCCCAGGGGAATGCTGAAGCTTTCTTT. Protein: CASSSQGNAEAFF.

This sequence joins TRBV18 and TRBJ1-1, with D tentatively TRBD1 (6 bases). From germline, CDR1 is KGHSH and CDR2 LQKENI. This CDR3 has 14 amino acids. V shed 3 bases and J shed 4 bases, with 12 bases lying between them. CDR3 in DNA: TGTGCCAGCTCACCGGGGGGGGCGCGCACTGAAGCTTTCTTT. Its protein is CASSPGGARTEAFF.

The chain combines TRBV28 with TRBJ2-2, with 9 bases lining up with TRBD2. V lost 9 bases, J lost 4 bases, and 9 bases stayed unmatched. In germline, CDR1 is MDHEN, CDR2 SYDVKM. The length of the CDR3 is 15 residues. CDR3 region: CASRRSGGFTGELFF. The CDR3 coding sequence is TGTGCCAGTCGCCGGAGCGGGGGGTTCACCGGGGAGCTGTTTTTT.

This chain joins TRBV29-1 and TRBJ2-5, with D perhaps matching TRBD2 (5 bases). Trimming left V 1 base short and J 5 bases short, with 17 bases between. The CDR3 consists of 15 residues. Looked up from germline, CDR1 is SQVTM and CDR2 is ANQGSEA. This chain's CDR3 is CSVEGTSTSQETQYF. The DNA for the CDR3 is TGCAGCGTTGAAGGGACTTCCACCTCACAGGAGACCCAGTACTTC.

This clone was counted only a few times. The gene calls are TRBV7-2 and TRBJ1-4; maybe TRBD1 (6 bases). V was cut by 5 bases and J by 10 bases, with 26 bases left in between. The CDR3 extends over 17 amino acids. Germline loops: CDR1 SGHTA, CDR2 FQGNSA. CDR3: CASSPGVQGPLAGKLFF. The CDR3 coding sequence is TGTGCCAGCAGCCCGGGGGTTCAGGGGCCGCTAGCGGGAAAACTGTTTTTT.

This chain joins TRBV19 and TRBJ2-1; TRBD2 aligns across 7 bases. This CDR3 contains 16 residues. The V and J ends lost 8 bases and 1 base, in that order; junction bases with no gene match: 11. Looked up from germline, CDR1 is LNHDA and CDR2 is SQIVND (reference sequence). CDR3 in amino acids: CASSGTTGFSYNEQFF. CDR3 nucleotide sequence: TGTGCCAGTTCCGGGACTACCGGATTTTCCTACAATGAGCAGTTCTTC. The variable domain in full, with the rest retrieved from reference TRBV19 and TRBJ2-1, is DGGITQSPKYLFRKEGQNVTLSCEQNLNHDAMYWYRQDPGQGLRLIYYSQIVNDFQKGDIAEGYSVSREKKESFPLTVTSAQKNPTAFYLCASSGTTGFSYNEQFFGPGTRLTVL.

The V and J genes are TRBV4-1 and TRBJ2-5; D possibly corresponds to TRBD2 (5 bases). Per germline, CDR1 MGHRA and CDR2 YSYEKL. The CDR3 runs 16 residues. V was shortened by 0 bases and J by 0 bases, with 11 bases between the two germline ends. The CDR3 region is CASSQDFTGYQETQYF. CDR3 sequence (DNA): TGCGCCAGCAGCCAAGACTTTACGGGGTACCAAGAGACCCAGTACTTC.

CDR3 in DNA: TGTGCCAGCAGCTCCTGGAGCGGTGAAAAACTGTTTTTT. It translates to CASSSWSGEKLFF. The chain recombines TRBV13 with TRBJ1-4; D gene ambiguous. This CDR3 region has 13 residues. The germline V gene encodes CDR1 PRHDT and CDR2 FYEKMQ (reference sequence). Trimming cost V 4 bases and J 7 bases, with 10 bases left between them.

The chain combines TRBV11-2 with TRBJ2-2, with D perhaps TRBD1 (8 bases). The CDR3 spans 16 residues. The germline CDR1 and CDR2 sequences are SGHAT and FQNNGV. Trimming pared 3 bases from V and 4 bases from J, leaving 15 bases between. In DNA form, the CDR3 reads TGTGCCAGCAGCTTCGGAACAGGGGGGGGCACCGGGGAGCTGTTTTTT. This codes for CASSFGTGGGTGELFF.

This chain connects TRBV15 to TRBJ1-2; TRBD1 aligns across 7 bases. Germline trimming cut 2 bases from V and 7 bases from J; bases unmatched to any gene: 4. The CDR3 spans 13 residues. Per the germline V gene, CDR1 is LNHNV and CDR2 is YYDKDF (reference sequence). CDR3 sequence: CATSRRTGRGYTF. CDR3 sequence (DNA): TGTGCCACCAGCAGACGGACAGGTCGTGGCTACACCTTC.

The chain has TRBV7-2 and TRBJ1-2; D ambiguous. This CDR3 is built from 14 residues. The V end was cut by 1 base, the J end by 0 bases, with 6 bases between. Germline CDR1 and CDR2: SGHTA and FQGNSA. The CDR3: CASSLVYTNYGYTF. In DNA, the CDR3 is TGTGCCAGCAGCTTAGTATACACTAACTATGGCTACACCTTC. Combining the CDR3 with reference TRBV7-2 and TRBJ1-2 gives the whole variable domain GAGVSQSPSNKVTEKGKDVELRCDPISGHTALYWYRQSLGQGLEFLIYFQGNSAPDKSGLPSDRFSAERTGGSVSTLTIQRTQQEDSAVYLCASSLVYTNYGYTFGSGTRLTVV.

V is TRBV7-3 and J is TRBJ1-2, with D possibly being TRBD1 (6 bases). Per germline, CDR1 SGHTA and CDR2 FQGTGA. The CDR3 runs 15 residues. Trimming stripped 4 bases from V and 4 bases from J, with 16 bases between. The CDR3: CASSSQTGDIYGYTF. The CDR3 nucleotides read TGTGCCAGCAGCTCACAAACCGGGGACATCTATGGCTACACCTTC.

This rearrangement joins TRBV25-1 to TRBJ1-2; D remains unclear. The CDR3 totals 12 residues. Germline V lookup: CDR1 MGHDK, CDR2 SYGVNS. V lost 5 bases and J 4 bases, leaving 8 bases between the germline ends. The DNA for the CDR3 is TGTGCCAGCAGTTCTTACGGCTATGGCTACACCTTC. This codes for CASSSYGYGYTF.

CDR3 loop: CASSPNLSLQGQETQYF. For the CDR3, the DNA is TGTGCCAGCAGCCCGAACCTCTCCCTACAGGGACAAGAGACCCAGTACTTC. The chain combines TRBV7-2 with TRBJ2-5; possible D gene TRBD1, 6 bases. V lost 5 bases and J lost 2, with 21 bases in between. The V gene's germline CDR1 is SGHTA and CDR2 FQGNSA. This CDR3 region has 17 residues.